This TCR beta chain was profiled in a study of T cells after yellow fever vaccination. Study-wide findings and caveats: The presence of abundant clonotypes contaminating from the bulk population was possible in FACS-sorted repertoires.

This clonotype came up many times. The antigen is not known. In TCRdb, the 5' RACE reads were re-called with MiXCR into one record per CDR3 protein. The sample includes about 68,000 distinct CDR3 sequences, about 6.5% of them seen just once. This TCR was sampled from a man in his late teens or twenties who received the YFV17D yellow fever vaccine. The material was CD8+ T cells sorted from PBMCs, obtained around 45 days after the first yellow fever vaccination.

CDR3 region: CASSYSRTIGNYEQYV. The CDR3 DNA reads as TGTGCCAGCAGTTACTCCCGGACTATTGGGAACTACGAGCAGTACGTC. The chain links TRBV6-2 or TRBV6-3 to TRBJ2-7, with TRBD2 as a possible D gene (6 bases). The CDR3 length is 16 residues. With 0 bases removed from V and 3 bases from J, the gap between germline ends came to 15 bases. Looked up from germline, CDR1 is MNHEY and CDR2 is SVGEGT.